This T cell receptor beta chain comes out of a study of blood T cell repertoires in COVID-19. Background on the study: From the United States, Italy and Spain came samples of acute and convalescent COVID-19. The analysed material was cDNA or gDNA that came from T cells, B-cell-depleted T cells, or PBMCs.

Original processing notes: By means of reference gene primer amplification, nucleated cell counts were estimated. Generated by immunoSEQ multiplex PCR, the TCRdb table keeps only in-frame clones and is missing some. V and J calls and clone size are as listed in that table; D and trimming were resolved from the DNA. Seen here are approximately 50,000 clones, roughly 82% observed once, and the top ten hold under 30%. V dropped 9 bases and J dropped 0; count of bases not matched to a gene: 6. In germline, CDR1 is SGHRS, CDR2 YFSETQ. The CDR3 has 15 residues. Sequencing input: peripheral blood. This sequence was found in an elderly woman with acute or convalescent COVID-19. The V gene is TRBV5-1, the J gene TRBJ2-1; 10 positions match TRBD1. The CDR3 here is CATRQGASSYNEQFF. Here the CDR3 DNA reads TGCGCCACACGACAGGGGGCTAGCTCCTACAATGAGCAGTTCTTC.